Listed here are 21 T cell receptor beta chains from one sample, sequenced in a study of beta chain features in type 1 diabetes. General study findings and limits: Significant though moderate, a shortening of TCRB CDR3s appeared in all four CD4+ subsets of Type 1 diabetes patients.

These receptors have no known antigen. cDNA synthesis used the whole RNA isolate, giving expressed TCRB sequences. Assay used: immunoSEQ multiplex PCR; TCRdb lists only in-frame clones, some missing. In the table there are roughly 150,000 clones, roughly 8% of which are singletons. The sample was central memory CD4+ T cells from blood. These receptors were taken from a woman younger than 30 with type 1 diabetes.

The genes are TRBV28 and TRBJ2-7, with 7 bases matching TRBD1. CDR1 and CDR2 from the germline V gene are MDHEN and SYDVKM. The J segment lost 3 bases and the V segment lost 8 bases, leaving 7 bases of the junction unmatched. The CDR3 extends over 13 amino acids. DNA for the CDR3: TGTGCCAGCGGGACAGTCCCTCTCTACGAGCAGTACTTC. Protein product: CASGTVPLYEQYF.

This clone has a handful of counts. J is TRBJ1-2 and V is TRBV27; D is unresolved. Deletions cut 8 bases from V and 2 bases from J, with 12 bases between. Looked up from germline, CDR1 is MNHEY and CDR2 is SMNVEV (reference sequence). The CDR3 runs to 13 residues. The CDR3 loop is CASRPGSNYGYTF. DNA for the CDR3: TGTGCCAGCCGTCCGGGATCCAACTATGGCTACACCTTC.

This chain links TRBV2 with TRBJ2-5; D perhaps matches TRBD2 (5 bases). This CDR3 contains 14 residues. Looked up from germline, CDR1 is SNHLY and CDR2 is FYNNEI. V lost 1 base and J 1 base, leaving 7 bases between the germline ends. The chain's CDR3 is CASSEDRGQETQYF. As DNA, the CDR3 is TGTGCCAGCAGTGAAGATCGGGGCCAAGAGACCCAGTACTTC.

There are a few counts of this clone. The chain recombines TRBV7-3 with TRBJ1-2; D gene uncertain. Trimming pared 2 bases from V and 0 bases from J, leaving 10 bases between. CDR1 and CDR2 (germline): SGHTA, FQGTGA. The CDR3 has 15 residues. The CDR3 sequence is CASSLAGSANYGYTF. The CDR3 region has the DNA TGTGCCAGCAGCTTAGCGGGGTCAGCTAACTATGGCTACACCTTC.

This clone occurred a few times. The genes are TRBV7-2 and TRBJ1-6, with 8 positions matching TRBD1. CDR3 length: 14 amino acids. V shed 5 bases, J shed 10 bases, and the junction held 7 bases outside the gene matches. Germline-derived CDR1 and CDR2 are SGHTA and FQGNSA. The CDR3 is CASSPGTGRSPLHF. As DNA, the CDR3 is TGTGCCAGCAGCCCTGGGACAGGTCGCTCACCCCTCCACTTT. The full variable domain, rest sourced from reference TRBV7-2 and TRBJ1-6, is GAGVSQSPSNKVTEKGKDVELRCDPISGHTALYWYRQSLGQGLEFLIYFQGNSAPDKSGLPSDRFSAERTGGSVSTLTIQRTQQEDSAVYLCASSPGTGRSPLHFGNGTRLTVT.

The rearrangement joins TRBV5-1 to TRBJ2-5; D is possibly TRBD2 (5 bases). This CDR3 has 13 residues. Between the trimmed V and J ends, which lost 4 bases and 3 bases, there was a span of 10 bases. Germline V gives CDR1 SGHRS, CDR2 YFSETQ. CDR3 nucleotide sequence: TGCGCCAGCAGCATCGCTAGCAAAGAGACCCAGTACTTC. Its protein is CASSIASKETQYF. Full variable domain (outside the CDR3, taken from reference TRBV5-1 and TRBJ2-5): KAGVTQTPRYLIKTRGQQVTLSCSPISGHRSVSWYQQTPGQGLQFLFEYFSETQRNKGNFPGRFSGRQFSNSRSEMNVSTLELGDSALYLCASSIASKETQYFGPGTRLLVL.

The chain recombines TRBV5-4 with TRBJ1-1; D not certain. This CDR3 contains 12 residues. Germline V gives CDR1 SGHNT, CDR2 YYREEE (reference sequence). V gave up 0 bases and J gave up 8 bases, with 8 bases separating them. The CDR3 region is CASSLVEGEAFF. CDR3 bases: TGTGCCAGCAGCTTGGTCGAGGGAGAAGCTTTCTTT.

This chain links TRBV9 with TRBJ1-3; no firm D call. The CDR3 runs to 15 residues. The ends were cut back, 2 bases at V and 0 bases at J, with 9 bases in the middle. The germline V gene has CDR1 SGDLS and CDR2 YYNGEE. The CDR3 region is CASSVGSVSGNTIYF. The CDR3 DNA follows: TGTGCCAGCAGCGTTGGCTCAGTCTCTGGAAACACCATATATTTT.

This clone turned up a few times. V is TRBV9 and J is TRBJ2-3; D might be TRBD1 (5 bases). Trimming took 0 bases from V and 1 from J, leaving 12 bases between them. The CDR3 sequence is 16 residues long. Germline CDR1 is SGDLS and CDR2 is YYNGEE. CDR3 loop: CASSVGGRVGTDTQYF. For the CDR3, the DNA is TGTGCCAGCAGCGTAGGTGGCAGGGTAGGCACAGATACGCAGTATTTT.

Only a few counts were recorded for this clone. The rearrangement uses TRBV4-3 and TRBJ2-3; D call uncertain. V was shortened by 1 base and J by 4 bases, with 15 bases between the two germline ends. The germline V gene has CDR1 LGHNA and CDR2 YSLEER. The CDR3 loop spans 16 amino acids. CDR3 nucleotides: TGCGCCAGCAGCCAAGTCCTTACCTCCAGGTCAGATACGCAGTATTTT. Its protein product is CASSQVLTSRSDTQYF.

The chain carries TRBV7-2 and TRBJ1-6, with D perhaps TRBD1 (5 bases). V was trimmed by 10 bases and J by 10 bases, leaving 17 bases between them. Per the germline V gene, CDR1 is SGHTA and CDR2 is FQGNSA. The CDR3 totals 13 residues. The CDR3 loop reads CATGRGASSPLHF. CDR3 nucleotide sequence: TGTGCCACCGGCCGTGGGGCATCCTCACCCCTCCACTTT.

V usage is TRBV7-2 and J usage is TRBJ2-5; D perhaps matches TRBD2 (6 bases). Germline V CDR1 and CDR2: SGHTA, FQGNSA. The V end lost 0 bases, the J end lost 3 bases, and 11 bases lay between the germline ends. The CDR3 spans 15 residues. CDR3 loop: CASSLAGGWEETQYF. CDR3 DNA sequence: TGTGCCAGCAGCTTAGCGGGGGGATGGGAAGAGACCCAGTACTTC.

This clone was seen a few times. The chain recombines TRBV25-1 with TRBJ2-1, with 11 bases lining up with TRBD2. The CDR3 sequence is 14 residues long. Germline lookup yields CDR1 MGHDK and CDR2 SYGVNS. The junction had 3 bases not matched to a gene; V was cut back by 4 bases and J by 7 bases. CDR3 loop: CASSARLAGNEQFF. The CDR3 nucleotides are TGTGCCAGCAGTGCAAGACTAGCGGGGAATGAGCAGTTCTTC.

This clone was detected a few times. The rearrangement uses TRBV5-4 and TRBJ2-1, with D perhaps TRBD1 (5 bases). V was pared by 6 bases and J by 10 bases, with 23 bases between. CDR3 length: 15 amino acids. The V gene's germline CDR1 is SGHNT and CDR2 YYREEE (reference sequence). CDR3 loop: CASTTDSVSLREQFF. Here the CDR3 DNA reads TGTGCCAGCACCACTGACAGTGTTTCGCTGCGCGAGCAGTTCTTC.

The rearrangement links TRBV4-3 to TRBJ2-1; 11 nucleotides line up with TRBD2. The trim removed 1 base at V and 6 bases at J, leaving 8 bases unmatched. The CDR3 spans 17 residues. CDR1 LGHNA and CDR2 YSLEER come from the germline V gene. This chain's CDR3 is CASSQAQLAGAVNEQFF. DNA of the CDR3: TGCGCCAGCAGCCAAGCGCAACTAGCGGGAGCGGTCAATGAGCAGTTCTTC.

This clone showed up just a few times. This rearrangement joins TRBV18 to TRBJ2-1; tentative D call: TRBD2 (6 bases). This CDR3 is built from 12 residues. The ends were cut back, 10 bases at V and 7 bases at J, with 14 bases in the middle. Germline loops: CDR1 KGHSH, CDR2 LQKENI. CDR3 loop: CANSYGGNEQFF. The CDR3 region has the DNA TGTGCCAACTCTTATGGGGGGAATGAGCAGTTCTTC.

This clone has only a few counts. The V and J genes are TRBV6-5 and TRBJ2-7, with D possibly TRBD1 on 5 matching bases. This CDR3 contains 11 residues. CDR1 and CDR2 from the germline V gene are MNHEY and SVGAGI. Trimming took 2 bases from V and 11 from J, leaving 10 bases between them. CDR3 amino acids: CASSYQGSKYF. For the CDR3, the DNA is TGTGCCAGCAGTTACCAGGGATCGAAGTACTTC.

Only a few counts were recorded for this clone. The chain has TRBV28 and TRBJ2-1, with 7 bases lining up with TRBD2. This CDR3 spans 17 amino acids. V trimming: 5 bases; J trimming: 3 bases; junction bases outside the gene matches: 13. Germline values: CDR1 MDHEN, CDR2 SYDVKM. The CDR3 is CASSPAEAGVHYNEQFF. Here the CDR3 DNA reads TGTGCCAGCAGTCCCGCGGAGGCGGGAGTGCACTACAATGAGCAGTTCTTC.

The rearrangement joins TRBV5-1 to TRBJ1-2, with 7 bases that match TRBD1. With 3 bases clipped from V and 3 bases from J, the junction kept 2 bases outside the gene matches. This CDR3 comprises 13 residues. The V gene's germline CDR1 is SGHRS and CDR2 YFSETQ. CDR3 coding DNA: TGCGCCAGCAGCTCAGGGACAGACTATGGCTACACCTTC. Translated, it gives CASSSGTDYGYTF.

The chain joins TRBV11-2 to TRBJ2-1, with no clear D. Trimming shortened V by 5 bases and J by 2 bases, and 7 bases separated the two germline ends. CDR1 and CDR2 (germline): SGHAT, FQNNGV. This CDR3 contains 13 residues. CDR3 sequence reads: CASSLPAYNEQFF. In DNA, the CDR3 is TGTGCCAGCAGCCTCCCAGCCTACAATGAGCAGTTCTTC. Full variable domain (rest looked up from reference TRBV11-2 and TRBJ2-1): EAGVAQSPRYKIIEKRQSVAFWCNPISGHATLYWYQQILGQGPKLLIQFQNNGVVDDSQLPKDRFSAERLKGVDSTLKIQPAKLEDSAVYLCASSLPAYNEQFFGPGTRLTVL.

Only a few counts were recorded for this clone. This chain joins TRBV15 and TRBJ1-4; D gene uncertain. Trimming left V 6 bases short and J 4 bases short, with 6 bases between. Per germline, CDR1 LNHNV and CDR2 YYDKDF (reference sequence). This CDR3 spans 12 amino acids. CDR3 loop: CATRGRNEKLFF. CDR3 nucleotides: TGTGCCACCAGGGGCCGTAATGAAAAACTGTTTTTT.